These T cell receptor beta chains were read from a single sample in a study of T cell repertoires in cytomegalovirus infection. TCRdb re-analysed the reads in MiXCR, keeping a single row per CDR3 protein. The data hold about 320,000 distinct CDR3 sequences, with more than 8% observed a single time. Material: PBMCs. The receptor set was obtained from a human donor in good health (CMV status not recorded). Some clones in this sample may be carry-over from other donors' samples. The conserved cysteine and the conserved F or W are not part of the CDR3 here. D genes are given only for firm matches.

d_call j_call v_call cdr3_aa
TRBD2 TRBJ2-2 TRBV28 ASSLWELAGGPGELF
NA TRBJ2-3 TRBV20-1 SARFPFRASYSTDTQY
NA TRBJ2-1 TRBV11-2 ASSLDRPRADEQF
TRBD1 TRBJ2-1 TRBV9 ASSAGQGGYYNEQF
TRBD1 TRBJ2-4 TRBV7-4 ASSLNLGQGKNIQY
NA TRBJ1-1 TRBV4-2 ASSQGGQVEAF
NA TRBJ2-1 TRBV4-3 ASSRAESEQF
TRBD1 TRBJ1-4 TRBV4-2 ASSQAGGATDEKLF
TRBD1 TRBJ1-1 TRBV12-3/TRBV12-4 ASTTYTGDYTEAF
TRBD2 TRBJ2-1 TRBV6-2/TRBV6-3 ASSPRASGVYNEQF
TRBD2 TRBJ2-1 TRBV27 ASRRASGSNEQF
NA TRBJ2-7 TRBV7-2 ASSLEVGWSYEQY
NA TRBJ2-3 TRBV12-3/TRBV12-4 ASSPGPVTDTQY
TRBD2 TRBJ2-7 TRBV7-2 ASSSLAGGPNRYEQY
NA TRBJ1-4 TRBV7-2 ASSLAGVAVREKLF
TRBD1 TRBJ2-5 TRBV7-2 ASSLDRPGAGQY
NA TRBJ2-2 TRBV29-1 SVGDLGAGYANTGELF
NA TRBJ2-7 TRBV14 ASSKGQSYYEQY
TRBD1 TRBJ1-5 TRBV20-1 SADRQDQPQH
TRBD2 TRBJ2-1 TRBV7-6 ASSYLGGRAGDEQF
TRBD1 TRBJ2-3 TRBV7-2 ASSLQGKISTDTQY
TRBD1 TRBJ1-2 TRBV7-2 ASSLIRDRSGYT
NA TRBJ2-7 TRBV20-1 SARPFGGAVEQY
NA TRBJ1-1 TRBV6-2/TRBV6-3 ASRYEGPGVLRTEAF
NA TRBJ2-7 TRBV7-2 ASSSQGGAGYEQY
NA TRBJ1-4 TRBV6-2/TRBV6-3 ASSRTASRNEKLF
NA TRBJ2-1 TRBV7-2 ASSSGGGMYEQF
NA TRBJ2-7 TRBV7-9 ASSLTAGDRY
TRBD2 TRBJ2-5 TRBV5-4 ASSYGTSGVETQY
NA TRBJ2-2 TRBV28 ASKQGTTNTGELF
NA TRBJ2-3 TRBV7-2 ASSAEGSPTDTQY
NA TRBJ1-1 TRBV19 ASSQRARTEAF
NA TRBJ2-3 TRBV7-2 ASSLAAASFTDTQY
NA TRBJ1-4 TRBV7-2 ASSRATNEKLF
TRBD2 TRBJ2-5 TRBV5-4 ASSLEGGLAGGQETQY
TRBD1 TRBJ1-1 TRBV7-2 ASSLIGTANTEAF
TRBD2 TRBJ2-1 TRBV7-2 ASSLMASGGAVFNEQF
TRBD2 TRBJ2-1 TRBV7-2 ASSSPGLAGGRSYNEQF
TRBD1 TRBJ1-5 TRBV7-2 ASSPRGGSNQPQH
NA TRBJ1-5 TRBV7-2 ASSLMAGQGGQPQH
NA TRBJ2-3 TRBV6-2/TRBV6-3 ASRGITADTQY